A selection of T cell receptor beta chains follows, all from one sample in a study of blood T cell repertoires in COVID-19. Libraries were prepared by immunoSEQ multiplex PCR; TCRdb keeps only in-frame clonotypes and omits some of them. Seen here are about 42,000 clones, roughly nine tenths observed once, and the top ten hold 6.2%. The source material was peripheral blood. The receptor source for this set is a human donor in a cohort sampled during active COVID-19. Each CDR3 is given with its conserved first and last residue. D genes are given only for firm matches. Size tells how often a clone was seen (once, few, many) or the class of an expanded clone, and some rows leave it out.

V gene	J gene	clone size	D gene	CDR3 protein	CDR3 DNA
TRBV2	TRBJ2-3	.	.	CASSEGTGKDTQYF	TGTGCCAGCAGCGAGGGTACAGGGAAAGATACGCAGTATTTT
TRBV12-5	TRBJ2-7	once	TRBD1	CASGLGPGQGNHEQYF	TGTGCTAGTGGTTTGGGTCCGGGACAGGGGAATCACGAGCAGTACTTC
TRBV12-3/TRBV12-4	TRBJ2-7	.	.	CASSLDWSEQYF	TGTGCCAGCAGTTTAGATTGGAGTGAGCAGTACTTC
TRBV6-5	TRBJ1-1	.	.	CASRGWGQTNTEAFF	TGTGCCAGCAGGGGCTGGGGGCAGACCAACACTGAAGCTTTCTTT
TRBV7-7	TRBJ2-7	.	.	CASSLALDSSYEQYF	TGTGCCAGCAGCTTAGCGCTGGACAGTTCCTACGAGCAGTACTTC
TRBV6-4	TRBJ2-1	.	TRBD2	CASRRLAGVPSSYNEQFF	TGTGCCAGCAGAAGACTAGCGGGAGTCCCTAGCTCCTACAATGAGCAGTTCTTC
TRBV21-1	TRBJ1-2	.	.	CASSKRDRHYGYTF	TGTGCCAGCAGCAAACGGGACAGGCACTATGGCTACACCTTC
TRBV2	TRBJ2-7	.	.	CASSPGVAGEQYF	TGTGCCAGCAGTCCAGGGGTCGCGGGCGAGCAGTACTTC
TRBV5-6	TRBJ1-2	.	TRBD1	CASSLGPGQGAYYGYTF	TGTGCCAGCAGCTTGGGTCCAGGACAGGGGGCTTACTATGGCTACACCTTC
TRBV5-4	TRBJ2-2	.	TRBD1	CASSLGDRGYTGELFF	TGTGCCAGCAGCTTGGGCGACAGGGGATACACCGGGGAGCTGTTTTTT
TRBV2	TRBJ2-2	.	TRBD2	CASSEMSSGSRELFF	TGTGCCAGCAGTGAAATGTCTAGCGGGAGCCGGGAGCTGTTTTTT
TRBV2	TRBJ2-5	.	.	CATQGVGETQYF	TGTGCCACCCAAGGGGTGGGAGAGACCCAGTACTTC
TRBV30	TRBJ2-3	.	TRBD2	CAWSGARRETTDTQYF	TGTGCCTGGAGTGGGGCCCGGCGGGAGACCACAGATACGCAGTATTTT
TRBV27	TRBJ2-2	.	.	CASSPGMGTGELFF	TGTGCCAGCAGTCCAGGGATGGGGACCGGGGAGCTGTTTTTT
TRBV4-3	TRBJ2-3	.	.	CASSQALLSGNTQYF	TGCGCCAGCAGCCAAGCGCTACTTTCCGGGAATACGCAGTATTTT
TRBV27	TRBJ2-2	.	.	CASTATGDNTGELFF	TGTGCCAGCACCGCCACGGGGGATAACACCGGGGAGCTGTTTTTT
TRBV7-8	TRBJ2-7	.	.	CASSTSGVHEQYF	TGTGCCAGCAGCACATCAGGGGTCCACGAGCAGTACTTC
TRBV19	TRBJ2-7	.	TRBD1	CASSFGTDYEQYF	TGTGCCAGTAGTTTCGGGACAGACTACGAGCAGTACTTC
TRBV2	TRBJ1-2	.	.	CASSQGSEAPRRRTF	TGTGCCAGCAGCCAAGGGTCGGAGGCGCCCAGGCGGCGCACCTTC
TRBV3-1/TRBV3-2	TRBJ1-2	.	.	CASSQTRLNGYTF	TGTGCCAGCAGCCAAACAAGATTGAATGGCTACACCTTC
TRBV4-1	TRBJ2-7	.	.	CASSQASRDEQYF	TGCGCCAGCAGCCAAGCCTCCAGGGACGAGCAGTACTTC
TRBV5-6	TRBJ2-4	.	.	CASSSPASGLAKNIQYF	TGTGCCAGCAGCTCCCCGGCCAGCGGCCTAGCCAAAAACATTCAGTACTTC
TRBV7-2	TRBJ1-6	.	.	CASSLGGWGNSPLHF	TGTGCCAGCAGCTTGGGGGGGTGGGGTAATTCACCCCTCCACTTT
TRBV18	TRBJ1-5	.	.	CASSPDIRQPQHF	TGTGCCAGCTCACCGGACATAAGGCAGCCCCAGCATTTT
TRBV19	TRBJ1-1	.	.	CASTSAPQGGTEAFF	.
TRBV11-3	TRBJ2-3	once	.	CASSLQGDTQYF	TGTGCCAGCAGCTTACAGGGTGATACGCAGTATTTT
TRBV30	TRBJ2-1	.	TRBD2	CAWGLAAPTEQFF	TGTGCCTGGGGACTAGCGGCCCCTACTGAGCAGTTCTTC
TRBV6-1	TRBJ1-2	.	TRBD1	CASSVTGPLGQWVNGYTF	TGTGCCAGCAGTGTGACGGGACCCCTGGGACAGTGGGTAAATGGCTACACCTTC
TRBV7-6	TRBJ2-7	.	TRBD2	CASSSGTIYSYEQYF	TGTGCCAGCAGCTCAGGGACTATCTACTCCTACGAGCAGTACTTC
TRBV10-3	TRBJ2-7	.	.	CATLQASSYEQYF	TGTGCCACCCTACAGGCGAGCTCCTACGAGCAGTACTTC
TRBV7-8	TRBJ2-3	.	TRBD2	CASSLLTSGARDTQYF	TGTGCCAGCAGCTTATTAACTAGCGGGGCGCGGGATACGCAGTATTTT
TRBV3-1/TRBV3-2	TRBJ2-1	.	.	CASSPGSYNEQFF	TGTGCCAGCAGCCCCGGTTCCTACAATGAGCAGTTCTTC
TRBV12-5	TRBJ2-7	.	TRBD2	CASGWGGGPSSYEQYF	TGTGCTAGTGGTTGGGGGGGAGGGCCCTCATCCTACGAGCAGTACTTC
TRBV7-6	TRBJ1-2	.	.	CASSLAWSGEGYTF	TGTGCCAGCAGCTTAGCGTGGTCGGGGGAAGGCTACACCTTC
TRBV5-1	TRBJ2-5	.	.	CASSLQGGGSETQYF	TGCGCCAGCAGCTTGCAGGGGGGAGGTTCGGAGACCCAGTACTTC